This T cell receptor (beta chain) was sequenced for a study of a mutant IDH1 vaccine in newly diagnosed glioma. At the level of the study: Across weeks 1, 3, 5, 7, 11, 15, 19 and 23, patients received a vaccination each time, eight in all. The first vaccination came 4-6 weeks after radiotherapy alone, or with temozolomide cycles. Patients arrived already treated with radiotherapy, temozolomide, or both, most having had both. Whole-study findings and limits: Among all patients, vaccine-induced immune responses occurred in approximately 93%.

Time point reported: week 5, during vaccination. Topical imiquimod accompanied each vaccine dose, which consisted of 300 ug of mutant IDH1 20-mer peptide. As for this clone: Its antigen is unidentified.

CDR3 size: 14 residues. The germline V gene encodes CDR1 SGHRS and CDR2 YFSETQ. With 2 bases removed from V and 0 bases from J, the gap between germline ends came to 8 bases. Here immunoSEQ multiplex PCR was the method, and the copy in TCRdb shows in-frame clones only, minus some. The sample comprises 40,000 or so clones, approximately 93% of which are singletons, and around 2.8% rests with the top ten. Source: PBMCs, taken from a glioma patient whose treatment included an IDH1 peptide vaccine. This sequence was found in a man over 45 with glioma. The chain links TRBV5-1 to TRBJ1-1; D is unclear. The CDR3 region has the DNA TGCGCCAGCAGCTTAAGAAACATGAACACTGAAGCTTTCTTT. This sequence encodes CASSLRNMNTEAFF. Supplemented by reference TRBV5-1 and TRBJ1-1, the full variable domain reads KAGVTQTPRYLIKTRGQQVTLSCSPISGHRSVSWYQQTPGQGLQFLFEYFSETQRNKGNFPGRFSGRQFSNSRSEMNVSTLELGDSALYLCASSLRNMNTEAFFGQGTRLTVV.